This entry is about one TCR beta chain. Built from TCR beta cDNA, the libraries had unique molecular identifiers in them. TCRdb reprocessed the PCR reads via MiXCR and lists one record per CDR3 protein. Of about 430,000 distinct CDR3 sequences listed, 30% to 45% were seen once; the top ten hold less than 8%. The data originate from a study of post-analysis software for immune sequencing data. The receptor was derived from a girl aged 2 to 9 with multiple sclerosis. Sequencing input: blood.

CDR3 coding DNA: TGTGCCAGTAGTATAGAATCGGGGGTAAGCAATGAGCAGTTCTTC. It codes for CASSIESGVSNEQFF. This sequence joins TRBV19 and TRBJ2-1, with a weak D call TRBD2 (6 bases). The CDR3 is 15 amino acids. Per germline, CDR1 LNHDA and CDR2 SQIVND (reference sequence). The ends were cut back, 0 bases at V and 6 bases at J, with 12 bases in the middle.